The clone carrying this TCR beta chain was seen many times. V lost 4 bases and J lost 6; bases outside the gene matches: 6. Germline CDR1 reads MDHEN; CDR2 reads SYDVKM. The CDR3 is 14 residues long. The data were taken from a study of Graves' ophthalmopathy and Graves' hyperthyroidism. The authors diagnosed from clinical symptoms, serum thyroxine, TRAb, thyroid ultrasound and orbital computed tomography. PBMCs had their origin in fresh peripheral blood (roughly 11 ml). Amplified material comprised TCR beta CDR3 regions derived from RNA transcripts. HTBI-primed RT-PCR formed the first round, and a multiplex PCR formed the second. One entry per CDR3 protein results from TCRdb running MiXCR on the multiplex PCR reads. The sample lists 200,000 to 250,000 distinct CDR3 sequences; under 25% were seen once.

The sequence was obtained from a woman in her fifties or sixties with Graves' ophthalmopathy. The chain recombines TRBV28 with TRBJ1-5, with TRBD1 matching over 7 bases. The sequenced sample consisted of peripheral blood. As DNA, the CDR3 is TGTGCCAGCAGTTCAAGGGGGCGCAGTCAGCCCCAGCATTTT. Its protein is CASSSRGRSQPQHF.